This T cell receptor (beta chain) was found in a study of blood T cell repertoires in COVID-19 (dated by TCRdb to the early 2020s). Notes on the research overall: Samples covering the acute and convalescent phases of COVID-19 were provided by collaborators in the United States, Italy and Spain. Subjects who had been exposed to COVID-19, were actively infected with it, or had recovered from it provided the deeply sampled blood TCRbeta repertoires that made up the dataset. Where available, HLA class I and class II types were taken from metadata supplied by the sample provider and were not determined by assay-based typing. Nearly every sample came with metadata listing a de-identified subject ID, COVID-19 status, age in years and sex. The samples were drawn from two sources: the first 160 participants of the ongoing ImmuneRACE study, and 1,200 or so subjects contributed by 6 global collaborators. The material from the prospective study consisted of cDNA or gDNA derived from T cells, B-cell-depleted T cells, or PBMCs. The repertoires were released in a freely available public database meant as a resource for research on the immune response to SARS-CoV-2. Study-wide findings and limitations: The quantity of clinical and demographic metadata differed by source and by participant and was supplied without curation.

A remark on this clone: The specificity of this receptor is unknown. Per-base qualities were not stored, and no clone one base away is much larger.

In the prospective study, participants were about 18 to 89 years old, resided in 24 geographic areas of the United States, and were enrolled through a virtual design. In the prospective study, participants were assigned to cohorts based on the clinical history participants reported in a screening survey and a study questionnaire. ImmuneRACE Cohort 3 recovered participants were defined by two consecutive negative NP/OP PCR tests, healthcare professional clearance, or symptom resolution. Mobile phlebotomists in the prospective study collected whole blood, serum and a nasopharyngeal or oropharyngeal swab from every participant. Over an approximately 2-month period, participants in the prospective study had the option of providing additional blood draws and questionnaires. Blood samples from the prospective study were shipped frozen or at room temperature prior to DNA extraction. TCRbeta CDR3 regions were amplified from genomic DNA by means of the immunoSEQ Assay, a bias-controlled multiplex PCR. The original methods were these. The number of nucleated cells in each sample was estimated by amplification of reference gene primers within the assay. Sequence reads were collapsed and filtered to measure the absolute abundance of every unique TCRbeta CDR3 rearrangement. For each sample, productive Simpson clonality was calculated as the square root of Simpson's diversity index across productive rearrangements. This is the immuneACCESS table as TCRdb keeps it, with only in-frame sequences that have V and J called. A part of the clones is gone; compared with another copy, unresolved V genes explain less than half, and the rest is unexplained. That table gives V, J and clone size, and the DNA gave D and trimming. This sample gives roughly 300,000 clones in total; around 87% of them show up just once. The ten largest clonotypes hold about 5.2% of the sample.

The V and J ends are trimmed by 1 base and 2 bases, leaving 9 bases between them. Measured from the cysteine to the phenylalanine, the CDR3 is 14 residues long. Only the CDR3 region is kept as DNA, spanning 42 bases read in frame from base 1. Based on the germline V gene (reference sequence), the CDR1 and CDR2 sequences are SGHNT and YYREEE. The receptor was isolated from a woman aged 25 to 39 who had recovered from COVID-19. The sequence joins TRBV5-4 to TRBJ2-5; the D gene is possibly TRBD2, with 5 bases matching. The specimen sequenced was PBMCs or T cells enriched from blood (not recorded which). The DNA sequence is TGTGCCAGCAGCTTGATCTGGGAGCAAGAGACCCAGTACTTC. It translates as CASSLIWEQETQYF.